The 8 T cell receptor beta chains below all came from one sample that was sequenced in a study of CD8 T cells in Susac syndrome. Random hexamers were used to reverse transcribe an amount of about 0.5 to 1 ug RNA. TCRdb called the immunoSEQ multiplex PCR reads again in MiXCR, with one record for every CDR3 protein. The table records 140,000 to 150,000 distinct CDR3 sequences, roughly 95% of them present only once. The sample taken for sequencing was CD4+ T cells from PBMCs. These receptor sequences come from a human donor in good health.

The rearrangement uses TRBV12-3 or TRBV12-4 and TRBJ2-1; 7 nucleotides agree with TRBD2. V lost 5 bases to trimming and J lost 6 bases; unmatched junction nucleotides: 10. CDR3 length: 15 amino acids. CDR3 coding DNA: TGTGCCAGCAGTGTCCCTAGCGGAAGACCCAATGAGCAGTTCTTC. This gives the protein CASSVPSGRPNEQFF.

J is TRBJ1-5 and V is TRBV5-6; 9 positions agree with TRBD1. With 3 bases clipped from V and 6 bases from J, the junction kept 4 bases outside the gene matches. CDR1 is SGHDT, CDR2 YYEEEE, per germline. This CDR3 comprises 14 residues. The CDR3 region has the DNA TGTGCCAGCAGCTCGACAGGGGGAACTCAGCCCCAGCATTTT. This sequence encodes CASSSTGGTQPQHF.

This rearrangement joins TRBV18 to TRBJ2-2; 13 bases match TRBD2. CDR3 length: 18 amino acids. Trimming took 1 base from V and 5 from J; bases not matched to a gene: 7. Per the germline V gene, CDR1 is KGHSH and CDR2 is LQKENI. In DNA, the CDR3 is TGTGCCAGCTCACCACGTGGACTAGCGGGAGTAGGTACCGGGGAGCTGTTTTTT. This sequence encodes CASSPRGLAGVGTGELFF. Full variable domain (remainder filled in from reference TRBV18 and TRBJ2-2): NAGVMQNPRHLVRRRGQEARLRCSPMKGHSHVYWYRQLPEEGLKFMVYLQKENIIDESGMPKERFSAEFPKEGPSILRIQQVVRGDSAAYFCASSPRGLAGVGTGELFFGEGSRLTVL.

The chain couples TRBV2 to TRBJ2-7; D remains ambiguous. The CDR3 runs 11 residues. Germline loops: CDR1 SNHLY, CDR2 FYNNEI. The V end was cut by 5 bases, the J end by 5 bases, with 7 bases between. The CDR3: CASSSFDEQYF. CDR3 in DNA: TGTGCCAGCAGTTCTTTTGACGAGCAGTACTTC. The complete variable domain, with remaining parts taken from reference TRBV2 and TRBJ2-7, reads EPEVTQTPSHQVTQMGQEVILRCVPISNHLYFYWYRQILGQKVEFLVSFYNNEISEKSEIFDDQFSVERPDGSNFTLKIRSTKLEDSAMYFCASSSFDEQYFGPGTRLTVT.

The chain has TRBV5-4 and TRBJ1-1; D gene uncertain. This CDR3 has 15 amino acids. The V and J ends lost 3 bases and 0 bases respectively, with 12 bases between them. Germline CDR1 and CDR2: SGHNT and YYREEE (reference sequence). The CDR3, as DNA: TGTGCCAGCAGCTCGCCAGGATCTATGAACACTGAAGCTTTCTTT. Amino acid sequence: CASSSPGSMNTEAFF.

The chain combines TRBV5-1 with TRBJ1-1; the D is unclear. There are 17 residues in the CDR3. V was shortened by 0 bases and J by 3 bases, with 18 bases between the two germline ends. CDR1 is SGHRS and CDR2 is YFSETQ in the germline V gene. The CDR3, as DNA: TGCGCCAGCAGCTTGGCCCGAAATACCTTCGGGGACACTGAAGCTTTCTTT. Translation gives CASSLARNTFGDTEAFF.

J is TRBJ1-3 and V is TRBV12-3 or TRBV12-4; D remains unclear. The length of the CDR3 is 12 residues. V lost 7 bases, J lost 0 bases, and 4 bases lay in between. CDR3 residues: CASTHSGNTIYF. The CDR3 DNA reads as TGTGCCAGCACCCACTCTGGAAACACCATATATTTT.

This clonotype was seen only a few times. This rearrangement joins TRBV3-1 to TRBJ2-3; D uncertain. The CDR3 covers 10 residues. V lost 8 bases to trimming and J lost 1 base, with 1 base between them. CDR1 LGHDT and CDR2 YNNKEL come from the germline V gene (reference sequence). CDR3 sequence (DNA): TGTGCCAGCGGCACAGATACGCAGTATTTT. Translating gives CASGTDTQYF.